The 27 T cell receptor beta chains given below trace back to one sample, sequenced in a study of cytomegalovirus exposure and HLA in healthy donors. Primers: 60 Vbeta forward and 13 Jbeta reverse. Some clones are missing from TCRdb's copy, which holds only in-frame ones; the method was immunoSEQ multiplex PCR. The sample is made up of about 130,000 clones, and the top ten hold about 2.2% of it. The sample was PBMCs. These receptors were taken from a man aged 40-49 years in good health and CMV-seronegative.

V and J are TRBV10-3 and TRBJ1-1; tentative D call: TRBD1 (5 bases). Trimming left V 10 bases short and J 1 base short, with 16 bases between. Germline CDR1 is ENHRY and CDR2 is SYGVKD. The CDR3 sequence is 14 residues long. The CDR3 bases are TGTGCCACCGGGGGAGGGGCAGCGAACACTGAAGCTTTCTTT. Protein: CATGGGAANTEAFF.

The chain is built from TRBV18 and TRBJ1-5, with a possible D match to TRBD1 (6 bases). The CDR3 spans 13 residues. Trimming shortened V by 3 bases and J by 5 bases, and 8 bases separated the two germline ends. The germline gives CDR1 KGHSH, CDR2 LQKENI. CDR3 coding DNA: TGTGCCAGCTCACCGTACAGGGATCAGCCCCAGCATTTT. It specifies CASSPYRDQPQHF.

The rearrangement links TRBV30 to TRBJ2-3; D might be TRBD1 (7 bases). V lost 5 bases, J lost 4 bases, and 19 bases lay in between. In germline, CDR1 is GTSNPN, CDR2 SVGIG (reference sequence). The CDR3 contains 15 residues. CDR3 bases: TGTGCCTGGGGAGGGAACAGGGGTGCAGCAGATACGCAGTATTTT. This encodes CAWGGNRGAADTQYF.

CDR3 nucleotides: TGTGCCAGCTCCCCGCTGGGCGAAAGCTCCTACAATGAGCAGTTCTTC. This encodes CASSPLGESSYNEQFF. The chain recombines TRBV27 with TRBJ2-1; D uncertain. The V end was cut by 8 bases, the J end by 0 bases, with 17 bases between. Per the germline V gene, CDR1 is MNHEY and CDR2 is SMNVEV (reference sequence). This CDR3 has 16 residues.

Here the CDR3 reads CAWSATSGSPLSSYNEQFF. The CDR3 DNA is TGTGCCTGGAGCGCGACTAGCGGGAGCCCCTTAAGCTCCTACAATGAGCAGTTCTTC. The V and J genes are TRBV30 and TRBJ2-1, with TRBD2 matching over 12 bases. Germline CDR1 is GTSNPN and CDR2 is SVGIG (reference sequence). This CDR3 contains 19 residues. V was clipped by 3 bases and J by 0 bases; unmatched bases: 12.

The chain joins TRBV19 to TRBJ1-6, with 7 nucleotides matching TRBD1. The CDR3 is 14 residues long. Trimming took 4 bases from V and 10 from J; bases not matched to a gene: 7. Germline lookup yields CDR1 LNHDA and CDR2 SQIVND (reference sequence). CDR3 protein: CASSNDREGSPLHF. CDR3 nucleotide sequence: TGTGCCAGTAGTAACGACAGGGAAGGATCACCCCTCCACTTT.

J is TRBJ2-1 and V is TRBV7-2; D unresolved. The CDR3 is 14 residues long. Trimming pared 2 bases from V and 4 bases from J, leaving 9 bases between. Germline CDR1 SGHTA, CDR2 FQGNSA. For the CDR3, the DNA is TGTGCCAGCAGCTTAATCCCCTTTTACAATGAGCAGTTCTTC. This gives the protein CASSLIPFYNEQFF.

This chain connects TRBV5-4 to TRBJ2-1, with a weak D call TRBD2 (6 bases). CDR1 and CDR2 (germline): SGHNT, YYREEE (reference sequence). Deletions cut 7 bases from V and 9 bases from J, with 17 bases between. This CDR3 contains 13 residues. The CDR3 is CASSNRDWREQFF. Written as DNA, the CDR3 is TGTGCCAGCTCAAACCGGGACTGGCGTGAGCAGTTCTTC.

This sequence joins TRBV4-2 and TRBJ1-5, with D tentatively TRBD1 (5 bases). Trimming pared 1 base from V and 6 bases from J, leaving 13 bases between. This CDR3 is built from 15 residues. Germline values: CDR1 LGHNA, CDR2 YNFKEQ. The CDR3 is CASSQAGQIGQPQHF. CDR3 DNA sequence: TGTGCCAGCAGCCAAGCCGGACAAATAGGTCAGCCCCAGCATTTT.

The CDR3 protein is CASSWDGDRNYGYTF. For the CDR3, the DNA is TGCGCCAGCAGCTGGGACGGGGACAGAAACTATGGCTACACCTTC. The rearrangement links TRBV5-1 to TRBJ1-2; 7 bases map to TRBD1. The CDR3 spans 15 residues. Germline V gene sequence: CDR1 SGHRS, CDR2 YFSETQ. Trimming removed 3 bases from V and 2 bases from J; junction bases left unmatched: 7.

Written as DNA, the CDR3 is TGTGCCAGCAGTGAAGCGAGTCTAGCGGGAGCTCGCTACAATGAGCAGTTCTTC. This translates into CASSEASLAGARYNEQFF. This chain links TRBV2 with TRBJ2-1, with TRBD2 matching over 10 bases. CDR1 is SNHLY, CDR2 FYNNEI, per germline. CDR3 size: 18 residues. J was trimmed by 3 bases and V by 0 bases; bases with no gene match: 8.

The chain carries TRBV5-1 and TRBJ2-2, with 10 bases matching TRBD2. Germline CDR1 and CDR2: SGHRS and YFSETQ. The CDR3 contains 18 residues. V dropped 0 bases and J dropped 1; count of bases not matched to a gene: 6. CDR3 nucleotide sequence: TGCGCCAGCAGCTTGGTCCTAGCGGGAGTGGGGAACACCGGGGAGCTGTTTTTT. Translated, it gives CASSLVLAGVGNTGELFF.

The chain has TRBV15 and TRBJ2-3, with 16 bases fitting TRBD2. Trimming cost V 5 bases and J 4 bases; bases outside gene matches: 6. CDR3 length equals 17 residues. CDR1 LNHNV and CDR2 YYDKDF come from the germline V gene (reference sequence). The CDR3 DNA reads TGTGCCACCAGCGAGGGACTAGCGGGAGGGGGGTCAGATACGCAGTATTTT. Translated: CATSEGLAGGGSDTQYF.

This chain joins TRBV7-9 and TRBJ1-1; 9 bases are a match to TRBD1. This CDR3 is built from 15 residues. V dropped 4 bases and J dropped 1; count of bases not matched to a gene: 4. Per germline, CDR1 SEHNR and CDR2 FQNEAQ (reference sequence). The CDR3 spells CASSSGQGRNTEAFF. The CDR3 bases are TGTGCCAGCAGCTCCGGACAGGGGCGGAACACTGAAGCTTTCTTT.

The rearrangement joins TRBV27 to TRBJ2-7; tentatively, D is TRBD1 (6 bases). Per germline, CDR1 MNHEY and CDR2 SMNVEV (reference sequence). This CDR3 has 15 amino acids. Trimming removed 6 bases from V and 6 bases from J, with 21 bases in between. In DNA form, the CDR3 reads TGTGCCAGCAGGCGGCTGGGCCAGGGGTCTGTCGAGCAGTACTTC. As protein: CASRRLGQGSVEQYF.

The CDR3 nucleotides read TGTGCCTGGAGTTGGGAGGGCACTGAAGCTTTCTTT. Translating it yields CAWSWEGTEAFF. The chain uses TRBV30 and TRBJ1-1, with unresolved D. Germline-derived CDR1 and CDR2 are GTSNPN and SVGIG (reference sequence). This CDR3 has 12 residues. Trimming shortened V by 2 bases and J by 4 bases, and 8 bases separated the two germline ends.

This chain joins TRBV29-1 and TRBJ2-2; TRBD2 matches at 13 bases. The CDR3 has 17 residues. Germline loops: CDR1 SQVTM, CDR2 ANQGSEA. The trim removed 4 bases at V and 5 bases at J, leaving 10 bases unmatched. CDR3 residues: CSVVGLAGVRGTGELFF. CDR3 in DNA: TGCAGCGTTGTCGGACTAGCGGGAGTAAGGGGGACCGGGGAGCTGTTTTTT.

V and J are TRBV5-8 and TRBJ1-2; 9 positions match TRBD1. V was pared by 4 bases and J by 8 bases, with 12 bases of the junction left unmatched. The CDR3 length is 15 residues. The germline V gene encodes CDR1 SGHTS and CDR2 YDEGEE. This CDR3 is CASSVKTGGPGGYTF. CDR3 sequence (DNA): TGTGCCAGCAGCGTCAAAACAGGGGGCCCTGGGGGCTACACCTTC.

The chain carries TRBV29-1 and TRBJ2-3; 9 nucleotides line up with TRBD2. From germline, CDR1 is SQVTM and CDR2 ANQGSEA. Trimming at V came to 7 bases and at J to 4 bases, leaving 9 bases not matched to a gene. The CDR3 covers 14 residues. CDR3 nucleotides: TGCAGCGACTTATCCGGGACTAGCCCAGATACGCAGTATTTT. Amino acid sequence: CSDLSGTSPDTQYF.

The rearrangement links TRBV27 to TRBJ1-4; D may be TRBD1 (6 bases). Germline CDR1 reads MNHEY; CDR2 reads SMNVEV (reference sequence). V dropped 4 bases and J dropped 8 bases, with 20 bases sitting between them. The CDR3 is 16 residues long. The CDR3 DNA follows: TGTGCCAGCAGTTCCCTCGGCGGGGGCGGAGGGGAAAAACTGTTTTTT. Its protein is CASSSLGGGGGEKLFF.

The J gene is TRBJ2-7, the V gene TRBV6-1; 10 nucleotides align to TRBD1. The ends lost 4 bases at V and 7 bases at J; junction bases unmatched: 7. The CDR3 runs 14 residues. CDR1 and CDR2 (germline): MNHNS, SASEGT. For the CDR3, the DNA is TGTGCCAGCAGTGGGAGACAGGGGGCAAGGGAGCAGTACTTC. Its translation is CASSGRQGAREQYF.

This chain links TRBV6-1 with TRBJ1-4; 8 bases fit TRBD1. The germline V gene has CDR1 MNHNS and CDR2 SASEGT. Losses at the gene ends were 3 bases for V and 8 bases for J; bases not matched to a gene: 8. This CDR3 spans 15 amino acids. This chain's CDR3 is CASSESRGLGEKLFF. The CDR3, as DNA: TGTGCCAGCAGTGAGTCCAGGGGGCTGGGGGAAAAACTGTTTTTT.

The chain's CDR3 is CASSGQGQVKNIQYF. The CDR3 bases are TGTGCCAGCAGTGGACAGGGGCAAGTCAAAAACATTCAGTACTTC. The chain uses TRBV2 and TRBJ2-4; 8 nucleotides align to TRBD1. Germline V gene lookup returns CDR1 SNHLY and CDR2 FYNNEI. The V segment lost 4 bases and the J segment 3 bases; nucleotides outside the gene matches: 5. The CDR3 extends over 15 amino acids.

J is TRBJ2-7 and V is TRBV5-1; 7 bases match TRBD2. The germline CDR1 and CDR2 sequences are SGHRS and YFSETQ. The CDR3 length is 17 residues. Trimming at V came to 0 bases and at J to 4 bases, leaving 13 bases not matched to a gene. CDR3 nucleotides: TGCGCCAGCAGCTTGGCCCCGGGTGGGACTACAAAATACGAGCAGTACTTC. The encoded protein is CASSLAPGGTTKYEQYF.

The CDR3 nucleotides read TGTGCCAGCAGCTTAGACCGTGAGCAGTTCTTC. Translation gives CASSLDREQFF. The chain combines TRBV11-3 with TRBJ2-1, with D unclear. Germline lookup yields CDR1 SGHNT and CDR2 YENEEA. This CDR3 spans 11 amino acids. The V gene lost 0 bases and the J gene lost 9 bases, with 3 bases spanning the gap.

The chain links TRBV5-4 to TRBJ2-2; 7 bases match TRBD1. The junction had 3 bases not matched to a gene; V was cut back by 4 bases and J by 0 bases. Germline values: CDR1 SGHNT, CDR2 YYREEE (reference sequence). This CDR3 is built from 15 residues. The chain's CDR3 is CASSLGTANTGELFF. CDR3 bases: TGTGCCAGCAGCCTCGGGACAGCGAACACCGGGGAGCTGTTTTTT.

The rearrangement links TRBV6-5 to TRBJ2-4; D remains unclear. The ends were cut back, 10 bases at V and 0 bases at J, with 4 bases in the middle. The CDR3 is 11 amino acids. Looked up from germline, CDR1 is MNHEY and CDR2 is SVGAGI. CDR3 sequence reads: CATLAKNIQYF. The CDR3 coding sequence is TGTGCCACGTTAGCCAAAAACATTCAGTACTTC.